There are many counts of the clone carrying this T cell receptor beta chain. The antigen is not known. The record originates from a study of T cells in Graves' hyperthyroidism and ophthalmopathy. Study-level points and caveats: It was a median roughly six months before onset that the model predicted ophthalmopathy. Most clonotypes expanded in the thyroid (above 0.001) were also present in blood.

Using RNA transcripts as the source, TCR beta CDR3 regions were amplified. Using the HTBI primer set, a first-round RT-PCR was run on the TCR CDR3. TCRdb ran MiXCR on the multiplex PCR reads and lists one entry per CDR3 protein. The profile shows about 460,000 distinct CDR3 sequences, 20% to 25% of them singletons. Diagnoses used clinical symptoms, serum thyroxine and TRAb, thyroid ultrasound and orbital computed tomography. The PBMCs were sourced from fresh peripheral blood (about 10 ml). The CDR3 has 16 residues. Per the germline V gene, CDR1 is DFQATT and CDR2 is SNEGSKA (reference sequence). The V and J ends lost 1 base and 3 bases, in that order; junction bases with no gene match: 7.

The TCR originated in a woman between 65 and 79 years old with Graves' ophthalmopathy. Material for sequencing was blood. The J gene is TRBJ2-7, the V gene TRBV20-1; 12 positions match TRBD1. The CDR3 DNA reads as TGCAGTGCTAGAGGCTACGGGACAGGGGGCAGCTACGAGCAGTACTTC. Amino acid sequence: CSARGYGTGGSYEQYF.